This is a list of T cell receptor beta chains from one sample in a study of identifying expanded T cells in peripheral blood. TCRdb keeps only in-frame clones here, not all; method: immunoSEQ multiplex PCR. Of about 58,000 clones in the sample, roughly four fifths were seen once. The sample was blood. Receptors were obtained from a person aged 18-69 years in good health. Each CDR3 is given with its conserved first and last residue. The D gene is left open where the match is weak. Some rows mark clone size as missing; the rest say once, few, many or name a class of expanded clone.

NA	TRBJ2-3	NA	TRBV6-5	TGTGCCAGTAAGCCTGGGACTAGCACAGATACGCAGTATTTT	CASKPGTSTDTQYF
NA	TRBJ2-5	NA	TRBV7-9	TGTGCCAGCAGCTTCGGGGGTGTTCAAGAGACCCAGTACTTC	CASSFGGVQETQYF
NA	TRBJ2-5	NA	TRBV11-2	TGTGCCAGCAGCTTAGTAGGCGGCCGGAAGACCCAGTACTTC	CASSLVGGRKTQYF
NA	TRBJ1-5	NA	TRBV19	TGTGCCAGTAGTATAGGGCAGGGTGCCTTAAATCAGCCCCAGCATTTT	CASSIGQGALNQPQHF
few	TRBJ2-5	TRBD2	TRBV5-1	TGCGCCAGCACGAAGAGGGCTAGCGGGGGGGCCACGGTCGGCGCCCAGTACTTC	CASTKRASGGATVGAQYF
NA	TRBJ2-2	TRBD2	TRBV7-9	TGTGCCAGCAGCCGACTAGCGGGGGCCCGATTCACCGGGGAGCTGTTTTTT	CASSRLAGARFTGELFF
NA	TRBJ2-1	NA	TRBV7-2	TGTGCCAGCAGCTTTGGATCGGACTACAATGAGCAGTTCTTC	CASSFGSDYNEQFF
NA	TRBJ2-3	NA	TRBV6-5	TGTGCCAGCAGTTACTCGGCTAGCACAGATACGCAGTATTTT	CASSYSASTDTQYF
NA	TRBJ2-1	TRBD1	TRBV5-1	TGCGCCAGCAGCCGGACAGGGTTCGACAATGAGCAGTTCTTC	CASSRTGFDNEQFF
NA	TRBJ1-3	NA	TRBV7-8	TGTGCCAGCCGCTCCCCGGGGGTCGGAAACACCATATATTTT	CASRSPGVGNTIYF
many	TRBJ2-5	TRBD2	TRBV5-1	TGCGCCAGCAGCCTAGCGGGGAGTCAAGAGACCCAGTACTTC	CASSLAGSQETQYF
NA	TRBJ1-1	TRBD1	TRBV18	TGTGCCAGCTCACCATCAACGGACAGGGGTTACTTCTTT	CASSPSTDRGYFF
NA	TRBJ2-5	NA	TRBV5-1	TGCGCCAGCAGCCCCGATCCCCGTGGCGGAGAGACCCAGTACTTC	CASSPDPRGGETQYF
NA	TRBJ2-3	NA	TRBV29-1	TGCAGCGGAACAGGTGGTGGCACAGATACGCAGTATTTT	CSGTGGGTDTQYF
NA	TRBJ1-2	NA	TRBV5-1	TGCGCCAGCAGCCTAAGCGGGGGGGACTATGGCTACACCTTC	CASSLSGGDYGYTF
NA	TRBJ2-7	NA	TRBV4-1	TGCGCCAGCAGCCAAGAGCTAGCCACCCCCTACGAGCAGTACTTC	CASSQELATPYEQYF
NA	TRBJ1-2	NA	TRBV5-1	TGCGCCAGCAGCTTGCCAGCAGCTAACTATGGCTACACCTTC	CASSLPAANYGYTF